This T cell receptor (beta chain) was recovered during a study of CD8 T cells in Susac syndrome. Study observations and caveats: That the number of individuals in its TCR sequencing and HLA analysis was relatively small was acknowledged by the study.

The germline V gene has CDR1 SNHLY and CDR2 FYNNEI. The CDR3 runs 16 residues. V trimming: 4 bases; J trimming: 4 bases; junction bases outside the gene matches: 7. Reverse transcription of roughly 0.5 to 1 ug RNA was carried out with random hexamers. An immunoSEQ multiplex PCR generated amplified TCR beta CDR3 products spanning 54 Vbeta and 13 Jbeta. TCRdb itself ran the immunoSEQ multiplex PCR reads through MiXCR, one entry per CDR3 protein. Of 300,000 or so distinct CDR3 sequences in the sample, 92% are singletons; the top ten hold 0.065%. As for this clonotype: Its antigen is undetermined.

The sample was CD4+ T cells from PBMCs. The receptor comes from a human donor with multiple sclerosis. The genes are TRBV2 and TRBJ2-3; 11 bases line up with TRBD2. The CDR3 DNA reads TGTGCCAGCAGTGTAATAGCGGGGGGGCGCGCAGATACGCAGTATTTT. It encodes CASSVIAGGRADTQYF.